These T cell receptor beta chains were read from a single sample in a study of human T cells and chemical hapten exposure. TCRdb re-called the RACE reads through MiXCR, storing one row per CDR3 protein. Among about 99,000 distinct CDR3 sequences listed, over 10% were seen once. The material was whole blood, obtained in connection with sensitization to the hapten diphenylcyclopropenone (DPC). Every receptor here comes from a woman in her thirties or forties with alopecia areata. Some clones in this sample may be carry-over from other donors' samples. The CDR3 runs from the conserved cysteine through the conserved F or W. Each record gives: J gene, D gene, clone size, V gene, CDR3 DNA, CDR3 protein. The D gene is left open where the match is weak. The listing skips clone size in some rows; elsewhere it reads once, few, many or a size class.

TRBJ2-1,NA,NA,TRBV5-1,TGCGCCAGCAGCTGGGGTTCTGGAGCGTACAATGAGCAGTTCTTC,CASSWGSGAYNEQFF
TRBJ2-7,NA,NA,TRBV28,TGTGCCAGCAGTTATGAAGGGTACTCCTACGAGCAGTACTTC,CASSYEGYSYEQYF
TRBJ2-7,TRBD2,once,TRBV6-5,TGTGCCAGCAGTCCCACTCTAGCGGGGACCTACGAGCAGTACTTC,CASSPTLAGTYEQYF
TRBJ1-5,NA,many,TRBV30,TGTGCCTGGAGTCCAAGGGGGAATCAGCCCCAGCATTTT,CAWSPRGNQPQHF
TRBJ1-6,NA,few,TRBV7-8,TGTGCCAGCAGCTTCTCGGCAGGGAATAATTCACCCCTCCACTTT,CASSFSAGNNSPLHF
TRBJ1-1,TRBD1,few,TRBV5-6,TGTGCCAGCAGCTTGTTTCAGGGGGCCTCAGAAGCTTTCTTT,CASSLFQGASEAFF
TRBJ2-7,NA,NA,TRBV6-5,TGTGCCAGCAGTTACAGTGTCCGATACGAGCAGTACTTC,CASSYSVRYEQYF
TRBJ2-1,NA,many,TRBV7-6,TGTGCCAGCAGTCTGGACTACAATGAGCAGTTCTTC,CASSLDYNEQFF
TRBJ1-4,NA,NA,TRBV7-6,TGTGCCAGCAGCTTAGCGCCAGCAACTAATGAAAAACTGTTTTTT,CASSLAPATNEKLFF
TRBJ2-1,TRBD2,NA,TRBV7-6,TGTGCCAGCAGCTTAGGGGGACTAGCGGGAGGCCCCCCCAGCTCCTACAATGAGCAGTTCTTC,CASSLGGLAGGPPSSYNEQFF
TRBJ2-3,TRBD2,few,TRBV5-1,TGCGCCAGCAGCTTGGTTGGTACCGCGGGAGTCGCAGATACGCAGTATTTT,CASSLVGTAGVADTQYF
TRBJ1-5,NA,NA,TRBV2,TGTGCCAGCAGCGCCGACTTGGATCAGCCCCAGCATTTT,CASSADLDQPQHF
TRBJ1-5,TRBD1,NA,TRBV6-5,TGTGCCACCCAGACGGGACAGGGGGCCCTCAATCAGCCCCAGCATTTT,CATQTGQGALNQPQHF
TRBJ1-2,NA,NA,TRBV6-6,TGTGCCAGCAGCCCCTCGAGCCAGATTAACTATGGCTACACCTTC,CASSPSSQINYGYTF
TRBJ2-7,NA,few,TRBV18,TGTGCCAGCTCGTCAGGGAATCCCTACGAGCAGTACTTC,CASSSGNPYEQYF
TRBJ1-4,TRBD1,NA,TRBV7-9,TGTGCCAGCAGTTTAGGACAGGGCGATGAAAAACTGTTTTTT,CASSLGQGDEKLFF
TRBJ1-6,NA,NA,TRBV20-1,TGCAGTGGAGAAGTAGGGAATTCACCCCTCCACTTT,CSGEVGNSPLHF
TRBJ2-7,TRBD1,NA,TRBV19,TGTGCCAGTAAAAGGACAGGGTCCTACGAGCAGTACTTC,CASKRTGSYEQYF
TRBJ1-5,NA,NA,TRBV12-3/TRBV12-4,TGTGCCAGCAGTCAAGGACTGAGCAATCAGCCCCAGCATTTT,CASSQGLSNQPQHF
TRBJ2-1,NA,few,TRBV28,TGTGCCAGCAGAATAAACGGGATCAGCTCCTACAATGAGCAGTTCTTC,CASRINGISSYNEQFF
TRBJ2-1,NA,NA,TRBV24-1,TGTGCCACCAGTCCTAGCCTAATTGGAAATGAGCAGTTCTTC,CATSPSLIGNEQFF
TRBJ2-5,NA,many,TRBV9,TGTGCCAGCAGCGTAGCTGGGGAGACCCAGTACTTC,CASSVAGETQYF
TRBJ1-2,NA,many,TRBV7-9,TGTGCCAGCAGCCCAGGGGCGGAGGGCTACACCTTC,CASSPGAEGYTF
TRBJ2-1,TRBD2,NA,TRBV5-1,TGCGCCAGCAGCTTGGCCGAAGCGGGGGAGCAGTTCTTC,CASSLAEAGEQFF
TRBJ2-3,TRBD2,many,TRBV18,TGTGCCAGCTCGCTCGGGACTAGCGGTTACACAGATACGCAGTATTTT,CASSLGTSGYTDTQYF
TRBJ2-3,NA,many,TRBV5-1,TGCGCCAGCAGCACGGGACAAGCCCTAACAGATACGCAGTATTTT,CASSTGQALTDTQYF
TRBJ2-1,NA,NA,TRBV6-5,TGTGCCAGCAGGAACGACCTGAGCTCCTACAATGAGCAGTTCTTC,CASRNDLSSYNEQFF
TRBJ2-2,NA,many,TRBV29-1,TGCAGCGGACGGAACACCGGGGAGCTGTTTTTT,CSGRNTGELFF
TRBJ1-5,NA,NA,TRBV20-1,TGCAGTGCTAGAGTCCGGCTCGGGGGCAATCAGCCCCAGCATTTT,CSARVRLGGNQPQHF
TRBJ2-3,NA,few,TRBV6-5,TGTGCCAGCAGTTTTTCGGGGGCTAGCACAGATACGCAGTATTTT,CASSFSGASTDTQYF
TRBJ1-1,NA,many,TRBV5-6,TGTGCCAGCAGCTCAAATAGAGGTCAGTGGAGAGGTGAAGCTTTCTTT,CASSSNRGQWRGEAFF
TRBJ2-7,NA,NA,TRBV14,TGTGCCAGCAGCCAAGTTGGACCCTACGAGCAGTACTTC,CASSQVGPYEQYF
TRBJ2-5,NA,NA,TRBV9,TGTGCCAGCAGCGTCCTTCCGGGAGAGACCCAGTACTTC,CASSVLPGETQYF
TRBJ2-1,NA,many,TRBV5-1,TGCGCCAGCAGCTTGGGCGCGGTAGGGAGCAATGAGCAGTTCTTC,CASSLGAVGSNEQFF
TRBJ2-5,NA,NA,TRBV7-9,TGTGCCAGCAGCCTTCAAAGAGGAGTCCAAGAGACCCAGTACTTC,CASSLQRGVQETQYF
TRBJ2-1,TRBD2,few,TRBV19,TGTGCCAGTAGTATAGATCACTGGGGAGCGGGGCACAATGAGCAGTTCTTC,CASSIDHWGAGHNEQFF
TRBJ2-3,NA,NA,TRBV7-3,TGTGCCAGCAGCCCAACCCGGGGAGATACGCAGTATTTT,CASSPTRGDTQYF
TRBJ2-1,TRBD2,many,TRBV5-1,TGCGCCAGCAGCTTGGCCGTAGCGGGAGGGTACAATGAGCAGTTCTTC,CASSLAVAGGYNEQFF
TRBJ2-1,NA,many,TRBV14,TGTGCCAGCAGCAGCTACTCGGCGGCGGAGCAGTTCTTC,CASSSYSAAEQFF
TRBJ2-1,NA,NA,TRBV24-1,TGTGCCACCGGGACCTACAATGAGCAGTTCTTC,CATGTYNEQFF
TRBJ2-5,NA,NA,TRBV7-2,TGTGCCAGCAGCATCCCGGGACGACCCCAAGAGACCCAGTACTTC,CASSIPGRPQETQYF
TRBJ1-2,NA,few,TRBV6-2/TRBV6-3,TGTGCCAGCAGCCCCCGCAATTGGGACCAAGATGGCTACACCTTC,CASSPRNWDQDGYTF
TRBJ2-4,NA,NA,TRBV11-3,TGTGCCAGCAGCTTAGAAATCGGACTAGCCAAAAACATTCAGTACTTC,CASSLEIGLAKNIQYF
TRBJ2-7,TRBD1,NA,TRBV28,TGTGCCAGTTCAGGGGGAAGGGGCCCATTCGAGCAGTACTTC,CASSGGRGPFEQYF
TRBJ2-7,NA,NA,TRBV28,TGTGCCACCGGCGGGGCCTACGAGCAGTACTTC,CATGGAYEQYF
TRBJ2-1,NA,NA,TRBV20-1,TGCAGTGCCGGCGATCCGGGATCGGACTACAATGAGCAGTTCTTC,CSAGDPGSDYNEQFF
TRBJ2-5,TRBD2,many,TRBV29-1,TGCAGCGTTTATGGCGGGAGTGGGGGAGAGACCCAGTACTTC,CSVYGGSGGETQYF
TRBJ2-7,TRBD2,NA,TRBV20-1,TGCAGTGCCCCACCGACTAGCGGGAGGTCCTACGAGCAGTACTTC,CSAPPTSGRSYEQYF
TRBJ2-3,TRBD1,NA,TRBV5-4,TGTGCCAGCAGCCGACAGGGCTCTAGACCAGATACGCAGTATTTT,CASSRQGSRPDTQYF
TRBJ1-3,NA,NA,TRBV6-2/TRBV6-3,TGTGCCAGCACAACCAACCGGAGAAACACCATATATTTT,CASTTNRRNTIYF
TRBJ2-3,TRBD1,many,TRBV6-5,TGTGCCAGCAGTAACAGGGGGATTCATGCAGATACGCAGTATTTT,CASSNRGIHADTQYF
TRBJ2-3,NA,few,TRBV6-5,TGTGCCAGCAGTAACAGGGTTAGCACAGATACGCAGTATTTT,CASSNRVSTDTQYF
TRBJ2-5,NA,NA,TRBV6-2/TRBV6-3,TGTGCCAGCAGTTATTCGGGGCAAGAGACCCAGTACTTC,CASSYSGQETQYF
TRBJ2-1,NA,NA,TRBV5-8,TGTGCCAGCAGCAGGGGACGGTTATACAATGAGCAGTTCTTC,CASSRGRLYNEQFF
TRBJ2-1,NA,NA,TRBV18,TGTGCCAGCTCACCAGCCCCCGGGTCCGGTGAGCAGTTCTTC,CASSPAPGSGEQFF